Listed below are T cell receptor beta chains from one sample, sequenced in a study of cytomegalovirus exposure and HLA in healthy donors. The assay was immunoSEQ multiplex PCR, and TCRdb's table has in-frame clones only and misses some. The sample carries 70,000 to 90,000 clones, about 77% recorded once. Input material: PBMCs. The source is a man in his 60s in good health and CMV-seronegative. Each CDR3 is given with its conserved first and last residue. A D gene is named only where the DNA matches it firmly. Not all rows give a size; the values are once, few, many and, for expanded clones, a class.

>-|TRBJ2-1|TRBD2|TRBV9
TGTGCCAGCAGCGTAGATCGGGGGGGGCCGGTCAATGAGCAGTTCTTC
CASSVDRGGPVNEQFF
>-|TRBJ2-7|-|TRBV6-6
TGTGCCAGCAGTTACTCGATAGAGGGAAGCTCCTACGAGCAGTACTTC
CASSYSIEGSSYEQYF
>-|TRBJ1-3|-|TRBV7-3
TGTGCCAGCAGCACACAGGGTTCTGGAAACACCATATATTTT
CASSTQGSGNTIYF
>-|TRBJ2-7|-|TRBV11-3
TGTGCCAGCAGCTTAGACCACGGGGACGAGCAGTACTTC
CASSLDHGDEQYF
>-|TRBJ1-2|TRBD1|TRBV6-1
TGTGCCAGCAGTGAGCAGGGGGTCTATGGCTACACCTTC
CASSEQGVYGYTF
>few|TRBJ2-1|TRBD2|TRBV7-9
TGTGCCAGCAGCCCCCCCCTAGCGGGGGGGCCTGGAAATGAGCAGTTCTTC
CASSPPLAGGPGNEQFF
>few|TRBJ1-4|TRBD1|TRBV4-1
TGCGCCAGCAGCCAAGTCGGGACAGGGGGAAAACTGTTTTTT
CASSQVGTGGKLFF
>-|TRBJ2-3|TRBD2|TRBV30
TGTGCCTGCCGAGTGCGGGGGATAGATACGCAGTATTTT
CACRVRGIDTQYF
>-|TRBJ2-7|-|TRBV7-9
TGTTCCAGCAGCTTTGGACGGGACTCCTACGAGCAGTACTTC
CSSSFGRDSYEQYF
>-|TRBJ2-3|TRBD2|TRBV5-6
TGTGCCAGCAGCTTGCGACTAGCGGGGGGGCGATGGACAGATACGCAGTATTTT
CASSLRLAGGRWTDTQYF
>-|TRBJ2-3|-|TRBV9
TGTGCCAGCAGCGTAGTGGTCACGGGGGGCACAGATACGCAGTATTTT
CASSVVVTGGTDTQYF
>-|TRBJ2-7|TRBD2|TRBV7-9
TGTGCCAGCAGCCCTTGGACTAGCGGGGGGGGATCCGAGCAGTACTTC
CASSPWTSGGGSEQYF
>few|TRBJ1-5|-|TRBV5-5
TGTGCCAGCAGCTTCTTGGCTCAGCCCCAGCATTTT
CASSFLAQPQHF
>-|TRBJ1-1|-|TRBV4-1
TGCGCCAGCAGACCCACAGTACTGAACACTGAAGCTTTCTTT
CASRPTVLNTEAFF
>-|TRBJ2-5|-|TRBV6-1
TGTGCCAGCAGTGTTACAGGTATCCAAGAGACCCAGTACTTC
CASSVTGIQETQYF
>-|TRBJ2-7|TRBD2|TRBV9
TGTGCCAGCAGCCCCAGGGGCGGGGGGTTCGACGAGCAGTACTTC
CASSPRGGGFDEQYF
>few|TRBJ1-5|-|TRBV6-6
TGTGCCAGCAGTTACGGACAGCAGATTAGCAATCAGCCCCAGCATTTT
CASSYGQQISNQPQHF
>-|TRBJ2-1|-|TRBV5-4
TGTGCCAGCAGCCCCGGCTCATTCCGGGTCGGCGATGAGCAGTTCTTC
CASSPGSFRVGDEQFF
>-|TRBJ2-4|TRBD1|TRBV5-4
TGTGCCAGCAGCTTGGGCGGACAGGGGAACATTCAGTACTTC
CASSLGGQGNIQYF
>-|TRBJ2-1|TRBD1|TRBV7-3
TGTGCCAGCAGCCCGGGACAGGACGACAATGAGCAGTTCTTC
CASSPGQDDNEQFF
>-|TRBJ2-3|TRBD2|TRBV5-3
TGTGCCTTTCGACCGGGACTAGCGGCCTCAAAAGATACGCAGTATTTT
CAFRPGLAASKDTQYF
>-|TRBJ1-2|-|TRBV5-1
TGCGCCAGCAGCTTGGGGGGGGAAGGAGGCTACACCTTC
CASSLGGEGGYTF
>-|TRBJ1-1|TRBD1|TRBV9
TGTGCCAGCAGCTCTCGGGGGACAGTTGAAGCTTTCTTT
CASSSRGTVEAFF
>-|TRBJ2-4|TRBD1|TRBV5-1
TGCGCCAGCAGCTTGGAGGCAGGGGGCTCGGCAATTATAGCCAAAAACATTCAGTACTTC
CASSLEAGGSAIIAKNIQYF
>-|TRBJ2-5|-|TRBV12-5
TGTGCTAGTGACGGTAGGGGCGAGACCCAGTACTTC
CASDGRGETQYF
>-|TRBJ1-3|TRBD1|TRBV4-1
TGCGCCAGCAGCCAAGATAGGCTCTCAGGGGGCGCTGGAAACACCATATATTTT
CASSQDRLSGGAGNTIYF
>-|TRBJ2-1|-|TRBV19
TGTGCCAGTAGCATTCAGGGTAACAATGAGCAGTTCTTC
CASSIQGNNEQFF
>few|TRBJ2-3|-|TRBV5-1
TGCGCCAGCAGCTCGGACAGGGAGGGGGATACGCAGTATTTT
CASSSDREGDTQYF
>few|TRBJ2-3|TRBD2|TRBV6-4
TGTGCCAGCAGTGCTAGCGGGGGGGCAGATACGCAGTATTTT
CASSASGGADTQYF
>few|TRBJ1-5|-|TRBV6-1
TGTGCCAGCAGTGCGGTGGGCCGAGGCAATCAGCCCCAGCATTTT
CASSAVGRGNQPQHF
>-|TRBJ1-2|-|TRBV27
TGTGCCAGCAGTCTTATGGGCCCGCGGGGGGTGAACTATGGCTACACCTTC
CASSLMGPRGVNYGYTF
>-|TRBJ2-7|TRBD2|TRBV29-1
TGCAGCGTTGAGCAACTGGGGGGGTCTCGCCACGAGCAGTACTTC
CSVEQLGGSRHEQYF
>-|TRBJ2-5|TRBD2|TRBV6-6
TGTGCCAGCAGTCGGACGGTACTAGCGGGGGAGACCCAGTACTTC
CASSRTVLAGETQYF
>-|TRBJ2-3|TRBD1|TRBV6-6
TGTGCCAGCACCCCCGAGGGGACAGGGGTAATTTGGACGCAGTATTTT
CASTPEGTGVIWTQYF
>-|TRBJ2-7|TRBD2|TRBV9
TGTGCCAGCAGCAAAAGAGGAGGGACTAGCGGGTCCTACGAGCAGTACTTC
CASSKRGGTSGSYEQYF
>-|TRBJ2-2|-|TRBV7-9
TGTGCCAGCAAGACAGCCGGGGAGCTGTTTTTT
CASKTAGELFF
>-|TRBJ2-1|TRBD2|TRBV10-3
TGTGCCATCAGTGGGCATTCGGGACTAGCTACCTACAATGAGCAGTTCTTC
CAISGHSGLATYNEQFF
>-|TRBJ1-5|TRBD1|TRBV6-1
TGTGCCAGCAGTCGCGGGACAGGCAATCAGCCCCAGCATTTT
CASSRGTGNQPQHF
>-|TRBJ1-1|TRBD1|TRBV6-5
TGTGCCAGCAGGCGGGACAGGGGGCTCGATGAAGCTTTCTTT
CASRRDRGLDEAFF
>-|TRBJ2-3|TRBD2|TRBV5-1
TGCGCCAGCAGCGTAGCGGGGGCTAGCACAGATACGCAGTATTTT
CASSVAGASTDTQYF